This T cell receptor beta chain was found in a study of blood T cell repertoires in COVID-19. Study background: Collection of acute and convalescent COVID-19 samples took place in the United States, Italy and Spain. PBMCs, B-cell-depleted T cells, or T cells were the source of the cDNA or gDNA that made up the material.

Those enrolled in Seattle joined during active infection and were followed longitudinally afterward. CDR1 and CDR2 from the germline V gene are KGHSH and LQKENI. V gave up 3 bases and J gave up 4 bases; unmatched junction bases: 1. The CDR3 covers 13 residues. In the authors' workflow: How many nucleated cells were present was estimated from reference gene primer amplification. Assay: immunoSEQ multiplex PCR; the TCRdb copy retains only in-frame clones and omits some. V and J calls and clone size are given by that table; D and trimming were obtained from the DNA. The sample records around 480,000 clones, around 88% being singletons. As concerns this clone: Other nucleotide sequences in the sample specify the same CDR3.

This receptor was identified in a woman between 45 and 60 years old with COVID-19, enrolled during active disease. V usage is TRBV18 and J usage is TRBJ1-2; 8 bases line up with TRBD1. Specimen: peripheral blood. CDR3 loop: CASSPGTGYGYTF. As DNA, the CDR3 is TGTGCCAGCTCACCCGGGACAGGCTATGGCTACACCTTC.